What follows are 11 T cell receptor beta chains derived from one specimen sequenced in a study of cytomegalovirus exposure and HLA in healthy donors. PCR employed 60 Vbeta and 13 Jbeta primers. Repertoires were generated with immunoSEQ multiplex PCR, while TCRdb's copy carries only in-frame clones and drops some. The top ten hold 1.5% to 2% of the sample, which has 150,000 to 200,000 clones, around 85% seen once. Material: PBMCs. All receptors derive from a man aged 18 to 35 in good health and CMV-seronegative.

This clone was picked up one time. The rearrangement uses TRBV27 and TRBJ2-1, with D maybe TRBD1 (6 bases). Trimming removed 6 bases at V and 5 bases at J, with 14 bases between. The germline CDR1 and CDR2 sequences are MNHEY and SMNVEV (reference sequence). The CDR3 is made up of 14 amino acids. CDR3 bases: TGTGCCAGCAGGCAACAGGGAAGGGACAATGAGCAGTTCTTC. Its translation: CASRQQGRDNEQFF.

The CDR3 spells CASSRQVSSDTQYF. CDR3 coding DNA: TGTGCCAGCAGCCGCCAAGTAAGCTCAGATACGCAGTATTTT. V gene TRBV7-9 combines with J gene TRBJ2-3; D gene unclear. V shed 5 bases and J shed 4 bases, with 13 bases lying between them. Germline loops: CDR1 SEHNR, CDR2 FQNEAQ (reference sequence). The CDR3 has 14 amino acids. Full variable domain (rest looked up from reference TRBV7-9 and TRBJ2-3): DTGVSQNPRHKITKRGQNVTFRCDPISEHNRLYWYRQTLGQGPEFLTYFQNEAQLEKSRLLSDRFSAERPKGSFSTLEIQRTEQGDSAMYLCASSRQVSSDTQYFGPGTRLTVL.

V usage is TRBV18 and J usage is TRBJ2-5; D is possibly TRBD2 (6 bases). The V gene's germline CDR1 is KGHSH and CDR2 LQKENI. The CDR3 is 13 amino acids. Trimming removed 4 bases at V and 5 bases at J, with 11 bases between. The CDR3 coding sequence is TGTGCCAGCTCACTGGCGGAGGGGGAGACCCAGTACTTC. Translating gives CASSLAEGETQYF.

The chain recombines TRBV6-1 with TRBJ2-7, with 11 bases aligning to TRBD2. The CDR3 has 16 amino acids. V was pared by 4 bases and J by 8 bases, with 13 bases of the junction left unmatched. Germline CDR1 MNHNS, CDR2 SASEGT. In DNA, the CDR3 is TGTGCCAGCAGTGGCCCAGGGACTAGCGGAGGACGTAAGCAGTACTTC. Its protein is CASSGPGTSGGRKQYF.

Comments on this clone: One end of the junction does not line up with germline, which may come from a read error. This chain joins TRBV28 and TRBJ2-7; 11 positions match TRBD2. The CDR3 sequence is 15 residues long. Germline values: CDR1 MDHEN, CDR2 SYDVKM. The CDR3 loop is CASGAIARVAGGRHF. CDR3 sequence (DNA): TGTGCCAGCGGGGCAATAGCAAGGGTAGCGGGAGGGCGCCACTTC.

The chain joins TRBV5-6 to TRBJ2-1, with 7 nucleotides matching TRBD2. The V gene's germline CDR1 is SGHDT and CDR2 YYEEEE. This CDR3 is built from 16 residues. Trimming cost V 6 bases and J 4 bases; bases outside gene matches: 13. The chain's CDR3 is CASKRLGERGYNEQFF. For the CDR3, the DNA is TGTGCCAGCAAAAGACTTGGAGAGCGGGGTTACAATGAGCAGTTCTTC.

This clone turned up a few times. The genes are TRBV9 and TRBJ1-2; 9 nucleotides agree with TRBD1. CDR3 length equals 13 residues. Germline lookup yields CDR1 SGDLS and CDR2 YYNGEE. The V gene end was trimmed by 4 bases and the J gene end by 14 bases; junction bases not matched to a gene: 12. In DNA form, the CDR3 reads TGTGCCAGCAGCTTCAGCGGGACAGGGTCTAGGACCTTC. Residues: CASSFSGTGSRTF.

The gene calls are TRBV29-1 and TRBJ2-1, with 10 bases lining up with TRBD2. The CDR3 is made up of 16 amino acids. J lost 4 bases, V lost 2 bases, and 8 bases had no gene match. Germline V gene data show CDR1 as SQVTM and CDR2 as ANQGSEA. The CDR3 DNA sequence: TGCAGCGTTGAACCCTCCACTAGCGGGGTTTACAATGAGCAGTTCTTC. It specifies CSVEPSTSGVYNEQFF.

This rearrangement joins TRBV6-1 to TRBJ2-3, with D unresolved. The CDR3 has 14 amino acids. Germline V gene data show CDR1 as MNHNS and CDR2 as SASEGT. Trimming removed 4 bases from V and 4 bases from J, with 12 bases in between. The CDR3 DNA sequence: TGTGCCAGCAGTGCGACACCTACGTCAGATACGCAGTATTTT. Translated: CASSATPTSDTQYF.

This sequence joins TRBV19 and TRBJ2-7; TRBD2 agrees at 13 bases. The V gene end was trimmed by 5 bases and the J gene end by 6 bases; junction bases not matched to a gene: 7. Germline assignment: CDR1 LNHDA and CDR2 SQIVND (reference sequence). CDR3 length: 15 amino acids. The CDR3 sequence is CASSLSTSGRGEQYF. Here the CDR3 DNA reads TGTGCCAGTAGTCTATCCACTAGCGGGAGGGGCGAGCAGTACTTC.

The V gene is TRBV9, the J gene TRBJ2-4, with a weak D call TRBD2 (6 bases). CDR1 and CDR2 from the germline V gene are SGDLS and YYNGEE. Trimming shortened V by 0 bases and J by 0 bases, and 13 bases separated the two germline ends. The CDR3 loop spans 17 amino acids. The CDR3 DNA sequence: TGTGCCAGCAGCGTAGAGGAGGGTGTGGGAGCCAAAAACATTCAGTACTTC. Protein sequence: CASSVEEGVGAKNIQYF.